These 32 T cell receptor beta chains were sequenced from one sample in a study of identical twins. One entry per CDR3 protein, called by TCRdb with MiXCR from the 5' RACE reads. The repertoire holds about 900,000 distinct CDR3 sequences, with more than 9% as singletons. The sample also formed part of further work on yellow fever vaccine responses in identical twins.

The sample taken for sequencing was PBMCs. These receptors were obtained from a woman between 18 and 29 years old in good health.

The chain carries TRBV12-3 or TRBV12-4 and TRBJ2-1, with 7 bases that match TRBD2. The CDR3 sequence is 18 residues long. Trimming removed 5 bases from V and 6 bases from J; junction bases left unmatched: 19. This chain's CDR3 is CASSPQLPGLSGINEQFF. In DNA form, the CDR3 reads TGTGCCAGCAGTCCTCAATTACCGGGACTATCGGGAATCAATGAGCAGTTCTTC.

The V and J genes are TRBV7-9 and TRBJ2-5; TRBD2 might be the D (7 bases). Trimming left V 5 bases short and J 3 bases short, with 16 bases between. CDR1 and CDR2 (germline): SEHNR, FQNEAQ (reference sequence). The CDR3 is made up of 15 amino acids. The CDR3 here is CASSHPGGPEETQYF. CDR3 nucleotide sequence: TGTGCCAGCAGCCACCCCGGGGGGCCCGAAGAGACCCAGTACTTC.

The chain is built from TRBV3-1 and TRBJ2-5; D gene uncertain. Germline lookup yields CDR1 LGHDT and CDR2 YNNKEL (reference sequence). V gave up 0 bases and J gave up 4 bases, with 9 bases separating them. CDR3 length: 14 amino acids. CDR3 coding DNA: TGTGCCAGCAGCCAAGAGCAATTTTCAGAGACCCAGTACTTC. Translated, it gives CASSQEQFSETQYF.

This clonotype has at least ten counts. The V gene is TRBV5-1, the J gene TRBJ1-4; D is undetermined. CDR3 length: 15 amino acids. CDR1 SGHRS and CDR2 YFSETQ come from the germline V gene. Between the trimmed V and J ends, which lost 3 bases and 0 bases, there was a span of 9 bases. In nucleotides, the CDR3 is TGCGCCAGCAGCTCGTCACCAGCAACTAATGAAAAACTGTTTTTT. Amino acids: CASSSSPATNEKLFF.

The chain carries TRBV20-1 and TRBJ2-7; D is ambiguous. The germline gives CDR1 DFQATT, CDR2 SNEGSKA (reference sequence). The V gene lost 6 bases and the J gene lost 2 bases, with 17 bases spanning the gap. CDR3 length: 14 amino acids. The CDR3 loop is CSAPDPRHPYEQYV. For the CDR3, the DNA is TGCAGTGCCCCCGACCCGAGACACCCCTACGAGCAGTACGTC.

This clonotype occurred a few times. CDR3: CSVEVVNQETQYF. CDR3 in DNA: TGCAGCGTTGAGGTGGTCAACCAAGAGACCCAGTACTTC. The chain combines TRBV29-1 with TRBJ2-5, with no clear D. CDR1 SQVTM and CDR2 ANQGSEA come from the germline V gene. The CDR3 sequence is 13 residues long. V lost 3 bases to trimming and J lost 0 bases, with 8 bases between them.

This clonotype was picked up a small number of times. The chain joins TRBV6-1 to TRBJ2-3; TRBD1 matches at 8 bases. The length of the CDR3 is 14 residues. V lost 7 bases, J lost 2 bases, and 5 bases stayed unmatched. The germline gives CDR1 MNHNS, CDR2 SASEGT. CDR3 DNA: TGTGCCAGCACCCCGACAGGGGACACAGATACGCAGTATTTT. Translation: CASTPTGDTDTQYF.

V usage is TRBV7-9 and J usage is TRBJ2-7; D may be TRBD1 or TRBD2 (6 bases each). Trimming took off 2 bases at V and 0 bases at J, with 17 bases between the two ends. Germline V gene data show CDR1 as SEHNR and CDR2 as FQNEAQ (reference sequence). The CDR3 is 17 residues long. The CDR3 here is CASSLKGRGLSSYEQYF. The CDR3, as DNA: TGTGCCAGCAGCTTAAAAGGCAGGGGACTGAGCTCCTACGAGCAGTACTTC. The full variable domain, completed using reference TRBV7-9 and TRBJ2-7, is DTGVSQNPRHKITKRGQNVTFRCDPISEHNRLYWYRQTLGQGPEFLTYFQNEAQLEKSRLLSDRFSAERPKGSFSTLEIQRTEQGDSAMYLCASSLKGRGLSSYEQYFGPGTRLTVT.

This clonotype showed up just a few times. The rearrangement links TRBV4-2 to TRBJ1-1, with D unresolved. The germline gives CDR1 LGHNA, CDR2 YNFKEQ. The CDR3 covers 16 residues. V was pared by 0 bases and J by 6 bases, with 17 bases between. CDR3 bases: TGTGCCAGCAGCCAAGATCCTGCGGACCCTACCGCTGAAGCTTTCTTT. Its protein product is CASSQDPADPTAEAFF.

This clonotype appeared many times. The V and J genes are TRBV6-1 and TRBJ2-5; TRBD2 aligns across 8 bases. With 10 bases clipped from V and 4 bases from J, the junction kept 14 bases outside the gene matches. CDR1 and CDR2 from the germline V gene are MNHNS and SASEGT. The CDR3 loop spans 15 amino acids. Here the CDR3 reads CATRRSGTRGETQYF. The DNA of the CDR3 is TGTGCCACCCGACGTTCCGGGACTAGAGGAGAGACCCAGTACTTC.

This clonotype showed up just a few times. The chain employs TRBV5-1 and TRBJ1-1, with a weak D call TRBD1 (6 bases). The CDR3 extends over 13 amino acids. V lost 2 bases to trimming and J lost 6 bases, with 11 bases between them. CDR1 SGHRS and CDR2 YFSETQ come from the germline V gene. In nucleotides, the CDR3 is TGCGCCAGCAGCTTAAATCGACAGGCTGAAGCTTTCTTT. Encoded protein: CASSLNRQAEAFF.

This clonotype was picked up one time. The chain joins TRBV9 to TRBJ2-1; D gene uncertain. The length of the CDR3 is 15 residues. Germline assignment: CDR1 SGDLS and CDR2 YYNGEE. V was cut by 2 bases and J by 7 bases, with 16 bases left in between. The CDR3: CASSVTTSLRNEQFF. DNA of the CDR3: TGTGCCAGCAGCGTTACGACCTCCCTTAGGAATGAGCAGTTCTTC.

The chain has TRBV29-1 and TRBJ2-7, with 7 bases matching TRBD1. The CDR3 covers 14 residues. The V and J ends lost 4 bases and 0 bases, in that order; junction bases with no gene match: 6. CDR1 and CDR2 from the germline V gene are SQVTM and ANQGSEA. For the CDR3, the DNA is TGCAGCGTTGTTGGGGGACAGACCTCCTACGAGCAGTACTTC. It codes for CSVVGGQTSYEQYF.

This clonotype was recorded many times. V and J are TRBV6-1 and TRBJ1-1; D is ambiguous. V lost 2 bases and J lost 3, with 10 bases in between. This CDR3 spans 14 amino acids. Per germline, CDR1 MNHNS and CDR2 SASEGT. In nucleotides, the CDR3 is TGTGCCAGCAGTGAACGGGGTTCGGACACTGAAGCTTTCTTT. It encodes CASSERGSDTEAFF.

This clonotype was seen only a few times. The rearrangement uses TRBV20-1 and TRBJ2-4, with 7 positions matching TRBD2. V shed 6 bases, J shed 4 bases, and the junction held 12 bases outside the gene matches. Germline CDR1 and CDR2: DFQATT and SNEGSKA (reference sequence). There are 15 residues in the CDR3. The CDR3 coding sequence is TGCAGTGCAAACAACCGGGGGGAAAGGAAAAACATTCAGTACTTC. Residues: CSANNRGERKNIQYF.

This clonotype was detected a few times. The V and J genes are TRBV14 and TRBJ2-1; 9 bases are shared with TRBD2. The V gene's germline CDR1 is SGHDN and CDR2 FVKESK. The ends lost 1 base at V and 8 bases at J; junction bases unmatched: 9. The CDR3 is 16 residues long. The CDR3 loop is CASSQAYAGGVDEQFF. DNA for the CDR3: TGTGCCAGCAGCCAAGCTTACGCGGGAGGGGTCGATGAGCAGTTCTTC.

The chain recombines TRBV20-1 with TRBJ2-1; no clear D gene. The CDR3 runs to 15 residues. Germline assignment: CDR1 DFQATT and CDR2 SNEGSKA (reference sequence). The V end was cut by 5 bases, the J end by 1 base, with 15 bases between. CDR3 DNA sequence: TGCAGTGCTCTCCCGTTGGAAATATCCTACAATGAGCAGTTCTTC. Translated: CSALPLEISYNEQFF.

This chain uses TRBV6-5 with TRBJ1-2, with TRBD1 identical over 7 bases. Germline loops: CDR1 MNHEY, CDR2 SVGAGI. J was trimmed by 7 bases and V by 0 bases; bases with no gene match: 8. This CDR3 has 15 amino acids. The CDR3 loop is CASSYSSRGQRGYTF. In DNA, the CDR3 is TGTGCCAGCAGTTACTCAAGTAGGGGGCAGCGTGGCTACACCTTC.

The gene calls are TRBV28 and TRBJ2-7; 9 nucleotides agree with TRBD1. This CDR3 region has 15 residues. In germline, CDR1 is MDHEN, CDR2 SYDVKM. J lost 2 bases, V lost 8 bases, and 10 bases had no gene match. This chain's CDR3 is CASSAGTGFTYEQYV. CDR3 DNA: TGTGCCAGCTCAGCCGGGACAGGGTTCACCTACGAGCAGTACGTC.

The V call is TRBV5-1, the J call TRBJ2-5; TRBD2 matches 14 bases. The CDR3 spans 17 residues. Per the germline V gene, CDR1 is SGHRS and CDR2 is YFSETQ. J was trimmed by 0 bases and V by 5 bases; bases with no gene match: 6. This CDR3 is CASRIPGLAGDQETQYF. CDR3 DNA: TGCGCCAGCAGGATACCGGGACTAGCGGGGGACCAAGAGACCCAGTACTTC.

V and J are TRBV27 and TRBJ1-5, with D possibly being TRBD1 (5 bases). CDR3 length equals 16 residues. The germline V gene has CDR1 MNHEY and CDR2 SMNVEV (reference sequence). V was cut by 6 bases and J by 4 bases, with 19 bases left in between. CDR3 coding DNA: TGTGCCAGCAGACCCTGGGGAGGGGCCCCAAATCAGCCCCAGCATTTT. As protein: CASRPWGGAPNQPQHF.

There are a few counts of this clonotype. The chain combines TRBV20-1 with TRBJ2-1, with TRBD2 matching over 8 bases. CDR1 DFQATT and CDR2 SNEGSKA come from the germline V gene (reference sequence). V shed 1 base, J shed 1 base, and the junction held 3 bases outside the gene matches. CDR3 length: 15 amino acids. CDR3 residues: CSARVGGRSYNEQFF. CDR3 DNA sequence: TGCAGTGCTAGAGTTGGCGGGAGGTCCTACAATGAGCAGTTCTTC.

This clonotype was seen only a few times. This chain joins TRBV20-1 and TRBJ2-5; D possibly corresponds to TRBD1 (5 bases). Deletions cut 0 bases from V and 3 bases from J, with 14 bases between. Looked up from germline, CDR1 is DFQATT and CDR2 is SNEGSKA (reference sequence). This CDR3 is 15 amino acids long. The DNA of the CDR3 is TGCAGTGCTAGAGATTCTAGGCAGGGAAAAGAGACCCAGTACTTC. Translation gives CSARDSRQGKETQYF.

The gene calls are TRBV11-2 and TRBJ1-6; tentatively, D is TRBD1 (5 bases). The length of the CDR3 is 14 residues. Germline CDR1 reads SGHAT; CDR2 reads FQNNGV. The V end was cut by 7 bases, the J end by 9 bases, with 16 bases between. CDR3 sequence: CASTEGLQGSPLHF. DNA of the CDR3: TGTGCCAGCACCGAAGGCCTCCAGGGTTCACCCCTCCACTTT.

The chain couples TRBV3-1 to TRBJ2-7; perhaps TRBD2 as D (5 bases). Per the germline V gene, CDR1 is LGHDT and CDR2 is YNNKEL (reference sequence). This CDR3 contains 16 residues. V gave up 3 bases and J gave up 2 bases, with 17 bases separating them. CDR3 sequence (DNA): TGTGCCAGCAGCCATGTTATTAGCGTCAGCCCCTACGAGCAGTACTTC. Translation: CASSHVISVSPYEQYF.

The genes are TRBV7-6 and TRBJ2-1; 7 bases are a match to TRBD2. Trimming at V came to 5 bases and at J to 9 bases, leaving 4 bases not matched to a gene. From germline, CDR1 is SGHVS and CDR2 FNYEAQ. The CDR3 contains 12 residues. CDR3 nucleotide sequence: TGTGCCAGCAGCCGGACTAGTAGTGAGCAGTTCTTC. The encoded protein is CASSRTSSEQFF.

This clonotype was seen a few times. This chain links TRBV27 with TRBJ2-7; D may be TRBD2 (6 bases). Trimming removed 2 bases from V and 3 bases from J, with 14 bases in between. The germline gives CDR1 MNHEY, CDR2 SMNVEV (reference sequence). The CDR3 consists of 15 residues. Here the CDR3 reads CASSLNSGRYYEQYF. CDR3 coding DNA: TGTGCCAGCAGTTTAAATAGCGGAAGATACTACGAGCAGTACTTC.

This clonotype has ten or more counts. The J gene is TRBJ2-1, the V gene TRBV12-3 or TRBV12-4, with TRBD2 matching 7 bases. The CDR3 extends over 14 amino acids. Germline trimming cut 3 bases from V and 2 bases from J; bases unmatched to any gene: 1. CDR3 DNA sequence: TGTGCCAGCAGTTTTGGGAGGGCCTACAATGAGCAGTTCTTC. This codes for CASSFGRAYNEQFF.

With respect to this clonotype: Possible read error: a much larger clone is one base away. This chain joins TRBV7-2 and TRBJ1-1; 9 positions agree with TRBD1. Germline CDR1 is SGHTA and CDR2 is FQGNSA. This CDR3 is 13 amino acids long. Trimming at V came to 4 bases and at J to 3 bases, leaving 0 bases not matched to a gene. The CDR3 region is CASSWTGDTEAFF. CDR3 DNA sequence: TGTGCCAGCAGCTGGACAGGGGACACTGAAGCTTTCTTT.

This rearrangement joins TRBV5-8 to TRBJ2-4, with a tentative D call TRBD1 (6 bases). Germline CDR1 reads SGHTS; CDR2 reads YDEGEE. CDR3 length equals 17 residues. Trimming took 0 bases from V and 0 from J, leaving 13 bases between them. The DNA of the CDR3 is TGTGCCAGCAGCTTGGCCTGGGACACTATAGCCAAAAACATTCAGTACTTC. It encodes CASSLAWDTIAKNIQYF. The full variable domain, its missing parts supplied by reference TRBV5-8 and TRBJ2-4, is EAGVTQSPTHLIKTRGQQATLRCSPISGHTSVYWYQQALGLGLQFLLWYDEGEERNRGNFPPRFSGRQFPNYSSELNVNALELEDSALYLCASSLAWDTIAKNIQYFGAGTRLSVL.

V and J are TRBV3-1 and TRBJ2-1; possibly TRBD1 or TRBD2 for D (5 bases each). Germline V gene sequence: CDR1 LGHDT, CDR2 YNNKEL (reference sequence). This CDR3 region has 16 residues. Trimming took off 0 bases at V and 4 bases at J, with 13 bases between the two ends. CDR3: CASSQDLGDAYNEQFF. The CDR3 nucleotides are TGTGCCAGCAGCCAAGATCTGGGGGACGCATACAATGAGCAGTTCTTC.

In this sample, this clonotype turned up a few times. V gene TRBV11-2 combines with J gene TRBJ1-1; no reliable D call. This CDR3 is 14 amino acids long. The V gene lost 3 bases and the J gene lost 5 bases, with 13 bases spanning the gap. Germline loops: CDR1 SGHAT, CDR2 FQNNGV. The CDR3 region has the DNA TGTGCCAGCAGCTTCACAATAAGTGCGACTGAAGCTTTCTTT. Its translation is CASSFTISATEAFF.